This TCR beta chain was sequenced during a study of cytomegalovirus exposure and HLA in healthy donors. Study-level information: Early on, a data release was issued that held 80 million or so unique TCRs from HLA-typed donors. Study findings and constraints: The authors enumerated over 150 TCR beta chains as linked to cytomegalovirus. The authors later found TCR association rates varying by HLA locus, with DRB1 most and HLA-C fewest.

Trimming left V 0 bases short and J 2 bases short, with 11 bases between. The germline gives CDR1 GTSNPN, CDR2 SVGIG (reference sequence). The CDR3 covers 15 residues. The PCR employed 60 Vbeta primers together with 13 Jbeta primers. TCRdb's table, derived via immunoSEQ multiplex PCR, lists solely in-frame clones and lacks some. Of about 120,000 clones in the sample, approximately 80% are singletons; the top ten hold under 7%. On this clone itself: The antigen is unknown. The sample has other DNA sequences that encode this CDR3 too.

This TCR was recovered from a man younger than 35 in good health and CMV-seropositive. The sequencing input was PBMCs. V is TRBV30 and J is TRBJ1-5, with D possibly TRBD1 on 5 matching bases. CDR3 DNA: TGTGCCTGGAGTGTTCAGGGAGGGCGCAATCAGCCCCAGCATTTT. Translated, it gives CAWSVQGGRNQPQHF.